This T cell receptor beta chain is drawn from a study of response to subunit inactivated influenza vaccine. Study-level results: It was the authors' suggestion that each seasonal influenza vaccination recruits few new T cells.

There are a few counts of this clonotype. What it recognizes is unknown. TCRdb analysed the RT-PCR reads with MiXCR anew, one entry per CDR3 protein. The table includes approximately 250,000 distinct CDR3 sequences, roughly an eighth detected once. The CDR3 sequence is 18 residues long. The V gene lost 3 bases and the J gene lost 5 bases, with 25 bases spanning the gap. Per the germline V gene, CDR1 is ENHRY and CDR2 is SYGVKD. This TCR derives from a man aged 45-60 years who received an inactivated influenza vaccine. The input for sequencing was non-naive T cells sorted from PBMCs, taken less than 15 days before vaccination. V and J are TRBV10-3 and TRBJ2-5, with a weak D call TRBD2 (6 bases). CDR3 amino acids: CAISDPAEGTLRRETQYF. In DNA form, the CDR3 reads TGTGCCATCAGTGACCCCGCGGAGGGGACCCTCAGGAGGGAGACCCAGTACTTC.